The TCR beta chain under discussion was sequenced for a study of OX40 agonist ivuxolimab in advanced cancers. Turning to the study itself: Cohort: roughly 79% men, mean age approximately 66, aged roughly 20 to 79.

Study outcomes and limitations: Relative to CD4+ cells, CD8+ T cells on average had more expanded clones.

This CDR3 region has 14 residues. V gave up 0 bases and J gave up 6 bases, with 9 bases separating them. CDR1 SEHNR and CDR2 FQNEAQ come from the germline V gene (reference sequence). TCRdb's table, derived via immunoSEQ multiplex PCR, lists solely in-frame clones and lacks some. The table includes about 60,000 clones, approximately 90% detected once. The sampling schedule covered blood at baseline, cycle 4 day 1, and cycle 7 day 1. In regard to this clone: Antigen unknown.

This TCR was recovered from an adult with an advanced solid tumor such as melanoma, head and neck, liver or kidney cancer. V is TRBV7-9 and J is TRBJ1-5, with a tentative D call TRBD1 (5 bases). The sequenced sample was CD4+ or CD8+ T cells sorted from blood, obtained in a trial of the OX40 agonist ivuxolimab. The CDR3 reads CASSLAGQSQPQHF. The CDR3 nucleotides read TGTGCCAGCAGCTTAGCGGGGCAGAGTCAGCCCCAGCATTTT. The full variable domain, rest sourced from reference TRBV7-9 and TRBJ1-5, is DTGVSQNPRHKITKRGQNVTFRCDPISEHNRLYWYRQTLGQGPEFLTYFQNEAQLEKSRLLSDRFSAERPKGSFSTLEIQRTEQGDSAMYLCASSLAGQSQPQHFGDGTRLSIL.